These 19 T cell receptor beta chains were all obtained from the same sample, sequenced in a study of blood T cell repertoires in COVID-19. Data came from immunoSEQ multiplex PCR; TCRdb stores just in-frame clones and leaves some out. The sample contains 140,000 to 150,000 clones, around 87% of which appear only once. The sequenced sample was peripheral blood. These receptors were collected from a man aged 45-65 years who had recovered from COVID-19.

This chain links TRBV4-1 with TRBJ1-1; D gene ambiguous. This CDR3 region has 13 residues. V lost 6 bases, J lost 3 bases, and 11 bases lay in between. Germline-derived CDR1 and CDR2 are MGHRA and YSYEKL. The CDR3 DNA reads TGCGCCAGCAGACGTCTCCAGGACACTGAAGCTTTCTTT. Translating it yields CASRRLQDTEAFF.

The rearrangement links TRBV15 to TRBJ1-2; D might be TRBD1 (5 bases). V shed 0 bases and J shed 7 bases, with 9 bases lying between them. This CDR3 comprises 13 residues. Germline CDR1 is LNHNV and CDR2 is YYDKDF (reference sequence). This CDR3 is CATSRDQGGGYTF. Here the CDR3 DNA reads TGTGCCACCAGCAGAGATCAGGGAGGTGGCTACACCTTC.

V is TRBV4-3 and J is TRBJ2-4, with 7 positions matching TRBD1. Germline CDR1 LGHNA, CDR2 YSLEER. Trimming removed 1 base from V and 9 bases from J; junction bases left unmatched: 6. The CDR3 has 14 amino acids. The DNA for the CDR3 is TGCGCCAGCAGCCAAGGACAGGGCCCGGGCATTCAGTACTTC. Protein: CASSQGQGPGIQYF.

This clone has just one count. The J gene is TRBJ2-3, the V gene TRBV7-2, with 7 bases fitting TRBD2. This CDR3 has 14 amino acids. CDR1 is SGHTA, CDR2 FQGNSA, per germline. J was trimmed by 2 bases and V by 4 bases; bases with no gene match: 3. CDR3 coding DNA: TGTGCCAGCAGCTGGGGGGGGAACACAGATACGCAGTATTTT. Amino acids: CASSWGGNTDTQYF. Complete variable domain (other parts from reference TRBV7-2 and TRBJ2-3): GAGVSQSPSNKVTEKGKDVELRCDPISGHTALYWYRQSLGQGLEFLIYFQGNSAPDKSGLPSDRFSAERTGGSVSTLTIQRTQQEDSAVYLCASSWGGNTDTQYFGPGTRLTVL.

The V call is TRBV6-6, the J call TRBJ2-2; D unclear. V dropped 7 bases and J dropped 0 bases, with 12 bases sitting between them. Germline lookup yields CDR1 MNHNY and CDR2 SVGAGI (reference sequence). The CDR3 is 15 amino acids. This CDR3 is CASTRHRANTGELFF. DNA of the CDR3: TGTGCCAGCACCAGACATAGAGCGAACACCGGGGAGCTGTTTTTT.

As concerns this clone: Other DNA sequences in the same sample also yield this CDR3. V is TRBV12-3 or TRBV12-4 and J is TRBJ1-1; 7 bases are shared with TRBD1. V lost 2 bases, J lost 4 bases, and 1 base stayed unmatched. The CDR3 length is 13 residues. As DNA, the CDR3 is TGTGCCAGCAGTTTATCAGGGGGCACTGAAGCTTTCTTT. Its translation is CASSLSGGTEAFF.

V is TRBV5-8 and J is TRBJ1-4; 7 bases line up with TRBD1. CDR1 is SGHTS and CDR2 is YDEGEE in the germline V gene. The CDR3 runs to 16 residues. J gave up 4 bases and V 4 bases, and 10 bases lay outside the gene matches. The CDR3 sequence is CASSRKTGTVNEKLFF. The DNA for the CDR3 is TGTGCCAGCAGCCGGAAAACCGGGACAGTTAATGAAAAACTGTTTTTT.

This chain uses TRBV6-5 with TRBJ1-4; D may be TRBD1 (5 bases). V lost 4 bases to trimming and J lost 5 bases, with 14 bases between them. CDR1 MNHEY and CDR2 SVGAGI come from the germline V gene. The CDR3 runs 15 residues. CDR3 sequence reads: CASSFLREINEKLFF. The CDR3 bases are TGTGCCAGCAGTTTTCTCAGGGAAATAAATGAAAAACTGTTTTTT.

The chain has TRBV13 and TRBJ2-5; TRBD2 matches 8 bases. V was pared by 8 bases and J by 4 bases, with 6 bases of the junction left unmatched. The CDR3 spans 13 residues. Germline loops: CDR1 PRHDT, CDR2 FYEKMQ (reference sequence). The CDR3 DNA is TGTGCCAGCGAGAAGCGGGGGCGAGAGACCCAGTACTTC. Its protein is CASEKRGRETQYF.

V and J are TRBV19 and TRBJ2-5; 10 bases agree with TRBD2. Germline V gene data show CDR1 as LNHDA and CDR2 as SQIVND (reference sequence). The CDR3 length is 15 residues. V lost 5 bases, J lost 4 bases, and 7 bases stayed unmatched. CDR3 sequence (DNA): TGTGCCAGTAGTTTAACTAGCGGGGTTTTAGAGACCCAGTACTTC. This gives the protein CASSLTSGVLETQYF.

The rearrangement joins TRBV10-3 to TRBJ1-5; a weak D match, TRBD1 (6 bases). The CDR3 has 15 residues. Trimming took 3 bases from V and 0 from J, leaving 9 bases between them. Per germline, CDR1 ENHRY and CDR2 SYGVKD. The CDR3 region has the DNA TGTGCCATCAGTGAAAGGGGGAATAGCAATCAGCCCCAGCATTTT. Translation: CAISERGNSNQPQHF.

This sequence joins TRBV5-6 and TRBJ1-1; no clear D gene. The V and J ends lost 0 bases and 2 bases respectively, with 8 bases between them. The CDR3 has 14 amino acids. Germline values: CDR1 SGHDT, CDR2 YYEEEE. The CDR3 nucleotides read TGTGCCAGCAGCTTGGGCCAGATAAACACTGAAGCTTTCTTT. Its protein is CASSLGQINTEAFF.

The chain is built from TRBV4-1 and TRBJ1-4; maybe TRBD1 (5 bases). V was pared by 0 bases and J by 7 bases, with 18 bases between. The CDR3 has 17 residues. The germline V gene encodes CDR1 MGHRA and CDR2 YSYEKL. The CDR3: CASSQEAHRGFGEKLFF. The CDR3 DNA reads TGCGCCAGCAGCCAAGAAGCCCACCGGGGGTTCGGTGAAAAACTGTTTTTT.

The V gene is TRBV6-2 or TRBV6-3, the J gene TRBJ2-1; D possibly corresponds to TRBD1 (7 bases). This CDR3 comprises 15 residues. The V end was cut by 3 bases, the J end by 4 bases, with 13 bases between. CDR1 is MNHEY, CDR2 SVGEGT, per germline. This CDR3 reads CASSYGQGGYNEQFF. The DNA of the CDR3 is TGTGCCAGCAGTTATGGGCAGGGGGGATACAATGAGCAGTTCTTC.

This chain links TRBV30 with TRBJ2-7, with TRBD1 matching over 7 bases. The CDR3 is 14 amino acids. Germline V gene data show CDR1 as GTSNPN and CDR2 as SVGIG (reference sequence). V shed 0 bases and J 7 bases; nucleotides not matched to a gene: 9. Written as DNA, the CDR3 is TGTGCCTGGAGTGTAGGGGGCCATGTGCGGGAGCAGTACTTC. This codes for CAWSVGGHVREQYF.

This chain connects TRBV28 to TRBJ2-1, with a tentative D call TRBD1 (6 bases). Germline CDR1 and CDR2: MDHEN and SYDVKM. The CDR3 length is 15 residues. The V gene lost 2 bases and the J gene lost 9 bases, with 17 bases spanning the gap. The CDR3 reads CASSLGGGGVTEQFF. Written as DNA, the CDR3 is TGTGCCAGCAGTTTAGGGGGCGGTGGGGTAACTGAGCAGTTCTTC.

The rearrangement joins TRBV4-2 to TRBJ2-1; 10 bases line up with TRBD2. The V gene's germline CDR1 is LGHNA and CDR2 YNFKEQ. The CDR3 is 18 amino acids. The junction had 11 bases not matched to a gene; V was cut back by 0 bases and J by 6 bases. CDR3 region: CASSQDFGAGGLGNEQFF. The CDR3 DNA reads TGTGCCAGCAGCCAAGATTTCGGAGCGGGGGGGTTAGGCAATGAGCAGTTCTTC.

This clone was found many times. V is TRBV16 and J is TRBJ1-2, with no clear D. CDR3 size: 12 residues. CDR1 and CDR2 from the germline V gene are KGHSY and FQNENV. The V gene lost 4 bases and the J gene lost 8 bases, with 11 bases spanning the gap. CDR3 protein: CASSPGLLGYTF. For the CDR3, the DNA is TGTGCCAGCAGCCCTGGACTTCTCGGCTACACCTTC.

This chain uses TRBV6-2 or TRBV6-3 with TRBJ1-2; D is perhaps TRBD1 (5 bases). With 6 bases removed from V and 2 bases from J, the gap between germline ends came to 10 bases. CDR3 size: 13 residues. Germline values: CDR1 MNHEY, CDR2 SVGEGT. The CDR3 bases are TGTGCCAGCAGCGAATCAGGGAACTATGGCTACACCTTC. Amino acid sequence: CASSESGNYGYTF.